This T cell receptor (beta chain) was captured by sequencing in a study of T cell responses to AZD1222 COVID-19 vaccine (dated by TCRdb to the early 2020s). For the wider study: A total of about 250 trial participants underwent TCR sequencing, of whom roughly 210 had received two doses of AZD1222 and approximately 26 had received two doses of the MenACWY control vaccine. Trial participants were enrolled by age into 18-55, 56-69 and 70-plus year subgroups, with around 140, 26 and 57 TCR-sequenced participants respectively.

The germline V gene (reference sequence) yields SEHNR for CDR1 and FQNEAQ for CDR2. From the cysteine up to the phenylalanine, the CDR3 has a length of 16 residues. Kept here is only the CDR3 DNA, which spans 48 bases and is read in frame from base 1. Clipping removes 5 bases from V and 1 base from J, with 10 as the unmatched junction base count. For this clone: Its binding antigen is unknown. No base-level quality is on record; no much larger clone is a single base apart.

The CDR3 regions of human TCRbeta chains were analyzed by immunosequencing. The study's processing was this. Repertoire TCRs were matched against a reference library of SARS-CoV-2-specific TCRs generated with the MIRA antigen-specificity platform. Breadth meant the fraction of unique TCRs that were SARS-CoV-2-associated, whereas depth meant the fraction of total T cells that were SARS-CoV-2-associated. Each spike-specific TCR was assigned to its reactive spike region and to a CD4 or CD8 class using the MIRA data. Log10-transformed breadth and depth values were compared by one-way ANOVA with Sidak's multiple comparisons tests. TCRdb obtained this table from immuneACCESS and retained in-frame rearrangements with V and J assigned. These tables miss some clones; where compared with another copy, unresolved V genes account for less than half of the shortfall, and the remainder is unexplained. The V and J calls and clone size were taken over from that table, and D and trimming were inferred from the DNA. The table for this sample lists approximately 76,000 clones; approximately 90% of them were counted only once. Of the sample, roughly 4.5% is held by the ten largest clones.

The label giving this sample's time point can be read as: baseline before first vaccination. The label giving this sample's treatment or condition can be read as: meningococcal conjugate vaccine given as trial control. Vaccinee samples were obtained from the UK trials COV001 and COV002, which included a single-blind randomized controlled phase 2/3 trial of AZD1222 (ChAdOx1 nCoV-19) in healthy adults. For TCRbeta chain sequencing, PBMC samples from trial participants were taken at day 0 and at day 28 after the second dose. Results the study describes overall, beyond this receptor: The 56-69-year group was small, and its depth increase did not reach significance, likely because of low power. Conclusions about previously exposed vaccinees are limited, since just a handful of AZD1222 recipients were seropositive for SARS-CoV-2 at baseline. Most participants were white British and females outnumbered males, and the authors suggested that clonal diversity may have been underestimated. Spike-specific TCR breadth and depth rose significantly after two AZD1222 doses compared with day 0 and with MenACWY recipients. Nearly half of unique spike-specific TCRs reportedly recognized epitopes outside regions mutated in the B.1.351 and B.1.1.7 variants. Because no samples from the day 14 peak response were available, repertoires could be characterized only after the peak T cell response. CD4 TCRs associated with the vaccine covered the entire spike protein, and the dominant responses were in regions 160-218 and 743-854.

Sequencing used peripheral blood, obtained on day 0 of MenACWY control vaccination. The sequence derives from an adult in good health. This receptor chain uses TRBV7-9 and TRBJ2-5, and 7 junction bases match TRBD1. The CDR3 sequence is CASSLRTGALQETQYF. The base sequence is TGTGCCAGCAGCCTCAGGACAGGAGCCCTCCAAGAGACCCAGTACTTC.